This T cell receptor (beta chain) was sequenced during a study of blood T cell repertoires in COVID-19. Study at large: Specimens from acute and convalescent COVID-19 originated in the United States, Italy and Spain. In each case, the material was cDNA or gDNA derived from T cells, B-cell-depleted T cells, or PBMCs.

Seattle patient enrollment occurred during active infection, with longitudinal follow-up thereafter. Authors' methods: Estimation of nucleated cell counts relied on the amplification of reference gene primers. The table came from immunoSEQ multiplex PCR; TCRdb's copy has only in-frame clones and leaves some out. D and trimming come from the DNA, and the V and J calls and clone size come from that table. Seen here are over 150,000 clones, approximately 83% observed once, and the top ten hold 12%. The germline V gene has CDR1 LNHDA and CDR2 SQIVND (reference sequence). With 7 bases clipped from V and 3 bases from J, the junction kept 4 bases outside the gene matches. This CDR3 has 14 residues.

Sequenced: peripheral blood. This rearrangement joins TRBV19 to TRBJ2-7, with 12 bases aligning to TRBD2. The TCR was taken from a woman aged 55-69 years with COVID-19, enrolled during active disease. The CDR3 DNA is TGTGCCAGTACCAAGACTAGCGGGAGCTACGAGCAGTACTTC. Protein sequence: CASTKTSGSYEQYF.